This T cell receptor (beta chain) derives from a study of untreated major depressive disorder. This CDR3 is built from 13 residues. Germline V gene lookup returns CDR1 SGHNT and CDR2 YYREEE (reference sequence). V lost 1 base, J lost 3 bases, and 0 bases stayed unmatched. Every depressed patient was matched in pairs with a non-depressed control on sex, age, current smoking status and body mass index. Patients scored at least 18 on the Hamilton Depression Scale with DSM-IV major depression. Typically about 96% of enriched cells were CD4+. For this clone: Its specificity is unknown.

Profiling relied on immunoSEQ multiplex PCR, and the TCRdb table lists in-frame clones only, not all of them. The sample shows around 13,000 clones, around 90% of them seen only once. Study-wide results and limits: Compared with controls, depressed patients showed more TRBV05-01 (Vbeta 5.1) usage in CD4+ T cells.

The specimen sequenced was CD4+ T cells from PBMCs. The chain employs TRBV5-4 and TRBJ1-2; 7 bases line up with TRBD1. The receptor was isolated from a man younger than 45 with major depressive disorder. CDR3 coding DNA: TGTGCCAGCAGCTTGACAGGGGACTATGGCTACACCTTC. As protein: CASSLTGDYGYTF. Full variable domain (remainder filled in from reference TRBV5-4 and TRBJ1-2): ETGVTQSPTHLIKTRGQQVTLRCSSQSGHNTVSWYQQALGQGPQFIFQYYREEENGRGNFPPRFSGLQFPNYSSELNVNALELDDSALYLCASSLTGDYGYTFGSGTRLTVV.